This T cell receptor (beta chain) came from a study of T-cell memory formation after mild COVID-19 (dated by TCRdb to the early 2020s). Regarding the complete study: Most TCR sequence clusters were specific to one of the two donors. Two young, previously healthy adult volunteers made up the cohort, one male and one female. T-cell clones expanding and contracting after mild COVID-19 in a couple of donors were tracked by longitudinal TCRalpha and TCRbeta repertoire sequencing. Results and caveats for the whole study, not just this receptor: SARS-CoV-2 specificity of the second-wave clones peaking on day 37 was not confirmed. From day 15 to 85, contracting clones showed balanced CD4/CD8 phenotypes, whereas a second wave of clones that expanded from day 15 to 37 leaned towards CD4+. Contracting CD4+ clones appeared mostly in the CM and EM memory subsets, whereas CD8+ clones were enriched in EMRA. Some responding clones were found in pre-infection memory, which suggests that pre-existing cross-reactive memory T cells took part in the SARS-CoV-2 response. The study covered only a couple of mild cases, and larger cohorts including severe cases with pre-infection samples were considered necessary.

Comment on this clonotype: The antigen it recognizes is unknown. No base qualities exist here, and no much larger clone lies one base off it.

The instrument given in TCRdb is Illumina NovaSeq 6000. Using 5'RACE with constant-segment primers, TCRalpha and TCRbeta cDNA libraries were constructed, with sample barcodes and unique molecular identifiers added in the process. RNA was extracted from every sample with Trizol reagent. Amplification of the libraries took two PCR steps, and the second step added a second sample barcode plus Illumina TruSeq adapters. The libraries were sequenced on an Illumina NovaSeq using 2 x 150 bp paired-end reads. The original methods were these. Demultiplexing of reads and collapsing into UMI-guided consensus sequences were performed with migec v1.2.7. Using mixcr v2.1.11, UMI consensuses were aligned to TRA and TRB V and J templates and then assembled into clonotypes. A clonotype was counted as expanded or contracted only if both edgeR and NoisET called the change significant, with noise models trained on biological replicates. For edgeR calls, the cutoffs were a false discovery rate-adjusted p below 0.01 and a log2 fold-change threshold of 1. PCA with hierarchical clustering of max-normalized trajectories of the 1000 most abundant clonotypes was used as exploratory dynamics analysis. Each responding clone was given a CD4 or CD8 phenotype based on the CD4+ and CD8+ repertoires, which had been sequenced separately. TCRdb reanalyzed the raw reads on its own, using fastp at Q25 for trimming and MiXCR for clone calling, and kept in-frame beta chains. Rows with a matching CDR3 protein are joined into one entry that keeps the most common DNA and genes. These V and J calls are TCRdb output, not the study's own analysis. For this sample the table gives 250,000 to 300,000 distinct CDR3 sequences, of which around 8% were detected only once. 20% to 25% of the sample comes from the top ten.

Ficoll-Paque density gradient centrifugation was used to isolate PBMCs. This sequence originates from a man between 18 and 35 years old who had mild COVID-19 (a few samples of this study predate the infection). The sample titles of this study are shuffled in the database, so cell type and time point are left out; the donor was told from shared clones. Sequencing was performed on PBMCs or a T cell subset sorted from them (not recorded which).

Here the CDR3 is given as CASSEAPAGANEKLFF. The DNA sequence is given as TGTGCCAGCAGTGAAGCGCCGGCAGGAGCTAATGAAAAACTGTTTTTT. The V gene is TRBV6-1 and the J gene is TRBJ1-4; the D gene remains uncertain. The germline V gene gives CDR1 as MNHNS and CDR2 as SASEGT. Reading from cysteine to phenylalanine, the CDR3 counts 16 amino acids. CDR3 DNA is the only sequence kept; it has 48 bases, read in frame from the first base. V is cut by 0 bases and J by 3 bases, and the space between the germline ends is 11 bases.